This TCR beta chain stems from a study of shared T cell receptors in the human thymus. Trimming shortened V by 8 bases and J by 0 bases, and 16 bases separated the two germline ends. This CDR3 has 15 residues. Germline V CDR1 and CDR2: SNHLY, FYNNEI. Here immunoSEQ multiplex PCR was the method, and the copy in TCRdb shows in-frame clones only, minus some. The data contain approximately 730,000 clones, approximately 83% of them singletons. This sample was also put to use in a study of human thymus T cells. As that study records: Resections from corrective heart surgery provided thymus tissue. Repertoires sampled from thymus and blood appeared biased in V and J gene usage. Related studies noted strongly shared thymic repertoires across unrelated people.

The receptor's source is a girl under three years old with a congenital heart defect. Sequenced input: thymocytes. This rearrangement joins TRBV2 to TRBJ1-1, with D perhaps matching TRBD1 (6 bases). CDR3 sequence reads: CASGQGQGMNTEAFF. In DNA, the CDR3 is TGTGCCAGCGGCCAGGGGCAGGGGATGAACACTGAAGCTTTCTTT.